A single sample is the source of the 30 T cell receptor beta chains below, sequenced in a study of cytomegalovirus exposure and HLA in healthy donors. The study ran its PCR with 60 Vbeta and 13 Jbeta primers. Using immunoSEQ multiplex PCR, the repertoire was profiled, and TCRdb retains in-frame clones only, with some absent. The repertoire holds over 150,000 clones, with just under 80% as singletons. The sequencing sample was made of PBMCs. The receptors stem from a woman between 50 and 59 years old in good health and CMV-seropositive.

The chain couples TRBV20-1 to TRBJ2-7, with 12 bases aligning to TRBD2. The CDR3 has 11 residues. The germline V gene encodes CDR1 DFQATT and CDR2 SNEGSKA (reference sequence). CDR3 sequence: CSARGTSGKSV. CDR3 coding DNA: TGCAGTGCTAGAGGGACTAGCGGGAAATCGGTC.

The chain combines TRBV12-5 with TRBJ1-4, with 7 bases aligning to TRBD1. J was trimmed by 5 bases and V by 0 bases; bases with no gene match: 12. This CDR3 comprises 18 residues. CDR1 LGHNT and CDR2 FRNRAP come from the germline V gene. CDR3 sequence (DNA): TGTGCTAGTGGTTTGGTGCTGGGAGTCGACAGGGTGAATGAAAAACTGTTTTTT. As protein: CASGLVLGVDRVNEKLFF.

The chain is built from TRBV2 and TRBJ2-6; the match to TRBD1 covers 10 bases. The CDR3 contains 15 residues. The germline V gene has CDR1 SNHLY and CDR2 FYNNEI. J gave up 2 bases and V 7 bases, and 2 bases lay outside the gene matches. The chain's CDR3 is CASKGTGAGANVLTF. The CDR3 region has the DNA TGTGCCAGCAAGGGGACAGGGGCTGGGGCCAACGTCCTGACTTTC.

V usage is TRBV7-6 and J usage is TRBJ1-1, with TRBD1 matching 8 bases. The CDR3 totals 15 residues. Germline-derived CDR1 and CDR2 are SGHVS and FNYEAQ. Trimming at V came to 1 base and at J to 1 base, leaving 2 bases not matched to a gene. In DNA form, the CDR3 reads TGTGCCAGCAGCTTAGGGACAGGGCGGAACACTGAAGCTTTCTTT. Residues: CASSLGTGRNTEAFF. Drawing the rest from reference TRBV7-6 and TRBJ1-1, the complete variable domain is GAGVSQSPRYKVTKRGQDVALRCDPISGHVSLYWYRQALGQGPEFLTYFNYEAQQDKSGLPNDRFSAERPEGSISTLTIQRTEQRDSAMYRCASSLGTGRNTEAFFGQGTRLTVV.

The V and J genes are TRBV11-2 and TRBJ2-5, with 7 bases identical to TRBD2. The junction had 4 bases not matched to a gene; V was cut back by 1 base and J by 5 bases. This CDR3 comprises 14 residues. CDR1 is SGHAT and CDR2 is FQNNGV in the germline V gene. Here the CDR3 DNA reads TGTGCCAGCAGCTTAGTGGTGGGGGGGGAGACCCAGTACTTC. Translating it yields CASSLVVGGETQYF.

Written as DNA, the CDR3 is TGTGCCAGCAGCGTAGGGAAGGGGAATGAAAAACTGTTTTTT. Its translation: CASSVGKGNEKLFF. The chain carries TRBV7-2 and TRBJ1-4; the D gene is possibly TRBD1 (5 bases). This CDR3 spans 14 amino acids. Deletions cut 5 bases from V and 5 bases from J, with 12 bases between. Germline V gives CDR1 SGHTA, CDR2 FQGNSA.

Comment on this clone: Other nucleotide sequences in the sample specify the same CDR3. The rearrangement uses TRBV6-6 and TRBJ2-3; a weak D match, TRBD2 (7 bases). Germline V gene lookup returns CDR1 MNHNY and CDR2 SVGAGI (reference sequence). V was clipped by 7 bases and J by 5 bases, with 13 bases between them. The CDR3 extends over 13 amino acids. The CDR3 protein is CASKGGAGDTQYF. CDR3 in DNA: TGTGCCAGCAAGGGGGGGGCAGGAGATACGCAGTATTTT.

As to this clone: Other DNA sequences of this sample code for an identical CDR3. CDR3 DNA: TGTGCCAGCAGCCCAGGGGGCGGCTATGGCTACACCTTC. Translation gives CASSPGGGYGYTF. V usage is TRBV28 and J usage is TRBJ1-2, with 8 bases aligning to TRBD1. CDR3 length: 13 residues. The J segment lost 4 bases and the V segment lost 6 bases, leaving 4 bases of the junction unmatched. CDR1 is MDHEN and CDR2 is SYDVKM in the germline V gene.

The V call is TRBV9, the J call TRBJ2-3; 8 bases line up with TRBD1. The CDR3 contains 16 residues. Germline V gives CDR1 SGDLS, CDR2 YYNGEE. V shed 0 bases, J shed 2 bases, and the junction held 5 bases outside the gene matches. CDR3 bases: TGTGCCAGCAGCGTAGGGGGACAGGACGACACAGATACGCAGTATTTT. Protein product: CASSVGGQDDTDTQYF.

CDR3 in DNA: TGTGCCAGCAGTTTATCAGATACGCAGTATTTT. It specifies CASSLSDTQYF. This chain joins TRBV6-1 and TRBJ2-3, with D unclear. Germline V lookup: CDR1 MNHNS, CDR2 SASEGT. The CDR3 covers 11 residues. Trimming shortened V by 5 bases and J by 4 bases, and 4 bases separated the two germline ends.

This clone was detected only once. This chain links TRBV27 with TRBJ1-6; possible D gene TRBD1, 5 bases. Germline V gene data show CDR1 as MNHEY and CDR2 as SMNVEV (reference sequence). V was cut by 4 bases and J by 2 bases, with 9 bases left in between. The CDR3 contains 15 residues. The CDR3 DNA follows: TGTGCCAGCAGTTGGGGGGGGGCCTATAATTCACCCCTCCACTTT. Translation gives CASSWGGAYNSPLHF.

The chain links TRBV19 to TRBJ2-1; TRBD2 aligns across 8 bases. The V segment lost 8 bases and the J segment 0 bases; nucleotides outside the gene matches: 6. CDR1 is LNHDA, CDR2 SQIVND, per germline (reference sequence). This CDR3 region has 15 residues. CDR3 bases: TGTGCCAGTGGACAGCGGGGGAGCTCCTACAATGAGCAGTTCTTC. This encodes CASGQRGSSYNEQFF.

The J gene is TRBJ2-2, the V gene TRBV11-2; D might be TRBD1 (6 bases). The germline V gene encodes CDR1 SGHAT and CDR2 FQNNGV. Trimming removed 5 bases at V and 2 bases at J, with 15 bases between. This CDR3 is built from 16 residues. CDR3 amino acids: CASSPSRDTNTGELFF. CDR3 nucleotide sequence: TGTGCCAGCAGCCCTAGTCGGGACACTAACACCGGGGAGCTGTTTTTT.

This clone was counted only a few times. The CDR3 loop reads CASSQDRRRASGNTDTQYF. The CDR3 region has the DNA TGTGCCAGCAGCCAAGATCGGAGGCGGGCTAGCGGAAACACAGATACGCAGTATTTT. This chain joins TRBV4-2 and TRBJ2-3; 7 nucleotides align to TRBD2. CDR1 is LGHNA and CDR2 is YNFKEQ in the germline V gene. V lost 0 bases, J lost 2 bases, and 14 bases stayed unmatched. The length of the CDR3 is 19 residues.

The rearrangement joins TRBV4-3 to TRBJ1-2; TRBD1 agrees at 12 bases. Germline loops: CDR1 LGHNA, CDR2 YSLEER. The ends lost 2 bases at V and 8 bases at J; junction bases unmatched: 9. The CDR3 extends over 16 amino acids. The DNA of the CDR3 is TGCGCCAGCAGCCAATTTGTGGGACAGGGGGCGCAGGGCTACACCTTC. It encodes CASSQFVGQGAQGYTF.

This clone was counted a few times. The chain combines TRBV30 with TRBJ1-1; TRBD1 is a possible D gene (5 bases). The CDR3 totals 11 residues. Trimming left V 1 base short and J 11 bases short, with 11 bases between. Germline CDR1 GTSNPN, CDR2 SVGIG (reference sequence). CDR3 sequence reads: CAWSAQTVAFF. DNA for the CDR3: TGTGCCTGGAGTGCCCAGACAGTCGCTTTCTTT.

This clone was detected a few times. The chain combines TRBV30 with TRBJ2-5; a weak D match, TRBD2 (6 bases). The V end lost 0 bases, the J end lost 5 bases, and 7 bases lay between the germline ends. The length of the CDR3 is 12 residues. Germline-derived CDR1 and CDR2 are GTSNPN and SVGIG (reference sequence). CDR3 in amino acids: CAWSVRGETQYF. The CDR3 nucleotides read TGTGCCTGGAGTGTACGGGGGGAGACCCAGTACTTC.

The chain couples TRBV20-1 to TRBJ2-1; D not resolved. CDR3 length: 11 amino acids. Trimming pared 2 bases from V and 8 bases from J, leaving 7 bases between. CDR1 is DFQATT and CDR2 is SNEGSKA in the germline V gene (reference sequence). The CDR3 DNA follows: TGCAGTGCTAGATGGGCAGATGAGCAGTTCTTC. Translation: CSARWADEQFF.

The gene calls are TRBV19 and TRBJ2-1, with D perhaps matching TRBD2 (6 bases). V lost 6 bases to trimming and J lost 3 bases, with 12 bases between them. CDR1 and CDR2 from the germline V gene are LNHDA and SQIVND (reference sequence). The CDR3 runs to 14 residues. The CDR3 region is CASSLTGDYNEQFF. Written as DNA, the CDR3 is TGTGCCAGTAGCCTAACGGGGGACTACAATGAGCAGTTCTTC.

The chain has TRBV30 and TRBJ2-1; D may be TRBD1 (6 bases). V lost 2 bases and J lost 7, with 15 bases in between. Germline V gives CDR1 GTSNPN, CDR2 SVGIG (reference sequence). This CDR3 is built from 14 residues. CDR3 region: CAWSLQGIRNEQFF. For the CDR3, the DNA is TGTGCCTGGAGTCTACAGGGTATACGTAATGAGCAGTTCTTC.

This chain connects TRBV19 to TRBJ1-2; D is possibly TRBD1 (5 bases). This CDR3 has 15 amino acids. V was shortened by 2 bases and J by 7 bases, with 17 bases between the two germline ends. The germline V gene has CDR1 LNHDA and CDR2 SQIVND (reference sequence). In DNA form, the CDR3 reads TGTGCCAGTAGTATAATGGCGGGGCAGGACGGTGGCTACACCTTC. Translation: CASSIMAGQDGGYTF.

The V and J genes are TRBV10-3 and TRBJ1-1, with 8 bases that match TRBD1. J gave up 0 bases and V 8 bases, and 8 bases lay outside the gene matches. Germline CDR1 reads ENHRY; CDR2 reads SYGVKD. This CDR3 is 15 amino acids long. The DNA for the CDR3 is TGTGCCATCCTGGACAGGGATAGACTGAACACTGAAGCTTTCTTT. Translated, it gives CAILDRDRLNTEAFF.

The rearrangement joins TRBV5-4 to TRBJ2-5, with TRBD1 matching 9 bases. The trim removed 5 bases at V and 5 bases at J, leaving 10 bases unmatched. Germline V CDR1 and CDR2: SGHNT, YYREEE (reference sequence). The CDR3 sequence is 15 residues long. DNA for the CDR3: TGTGCCAGCAGTACCACCGGGACAGGGTGGGAGACCCAGTACTTC. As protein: CASSTTGTGWETQYF.

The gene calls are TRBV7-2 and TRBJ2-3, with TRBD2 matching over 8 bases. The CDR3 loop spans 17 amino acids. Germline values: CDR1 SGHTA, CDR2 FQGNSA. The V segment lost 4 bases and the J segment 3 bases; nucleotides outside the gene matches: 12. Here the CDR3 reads CASSSPPGGRRTDTQYF. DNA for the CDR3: TGTGCCAGCAGCTCTCCCCCGGGGGGGCGTCGGACAGATACGCAGTATTTT.

The CDR3 DNA reads TGTGCCAGCAGTGACCTCAGGGGGGCTGACGGGGAGCTGTTTTTT. This translates into CASSDLRGADGELFF. The chain employs TRBV25-1 and TRBJ2-2, with D maybe TRBD1 (7 bases). The CDR3 is 15 amino acids. Trimming cost V 3 bases and J 7 bases, with 15 bases left between them. CDR1 and CDR2 from the germline V gene are MGHDK and SYGVNS.

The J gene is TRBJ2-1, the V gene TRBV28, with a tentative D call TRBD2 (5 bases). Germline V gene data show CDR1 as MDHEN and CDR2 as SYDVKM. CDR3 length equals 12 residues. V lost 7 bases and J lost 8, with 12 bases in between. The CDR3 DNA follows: TGTGCCAGCACTAGCAGTGGGGATGAGCAGTTCTTC. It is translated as CASTSSGDEQFF. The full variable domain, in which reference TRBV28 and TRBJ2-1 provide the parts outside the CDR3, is DVKVTQSSRYLVKRTGEKVFLECVQDMDHENMFWYRQDPGLGLRLIYFSYDVKMKEKGDIPEGYSVSREKKERFSLILESASTNQTSMYLCASTSSGDEQFFGPGTRLTVL.

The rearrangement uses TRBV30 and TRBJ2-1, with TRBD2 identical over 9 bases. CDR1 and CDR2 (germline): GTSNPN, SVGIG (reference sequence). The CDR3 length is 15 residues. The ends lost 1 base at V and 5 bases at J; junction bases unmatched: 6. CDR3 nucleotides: TGTGCCTGGAGTGGAGGTAGCGGGGGCCACAATGAGCAGTTCTTC. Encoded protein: CAWSGGSGGHNEQFF.

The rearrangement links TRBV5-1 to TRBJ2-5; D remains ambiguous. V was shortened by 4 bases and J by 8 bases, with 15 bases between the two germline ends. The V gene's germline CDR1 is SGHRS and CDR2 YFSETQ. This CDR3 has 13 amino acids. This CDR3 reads CASSRERHETQYF. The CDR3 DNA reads TGCGCCAGCAGCCGCGAACGACATGAAACCCAGTACTTC.

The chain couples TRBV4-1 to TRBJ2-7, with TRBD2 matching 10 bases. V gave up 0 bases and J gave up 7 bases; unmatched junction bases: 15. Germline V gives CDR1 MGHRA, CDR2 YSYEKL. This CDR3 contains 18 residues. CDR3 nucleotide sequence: TGCGCCAGCAGCCAAGATCCGGCTAGCGGGAGTTTTCCCCGGGAGCAGTACTTC. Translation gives CASSQDPASGSFPREQYF.

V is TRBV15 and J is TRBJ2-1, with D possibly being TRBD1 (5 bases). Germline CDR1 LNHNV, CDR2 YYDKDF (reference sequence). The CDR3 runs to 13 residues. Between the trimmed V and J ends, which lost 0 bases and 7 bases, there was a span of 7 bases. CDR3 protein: CATSRDQGNEQFF. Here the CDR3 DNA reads TGTGCCACCAGCAGAGATCAGGGAAATGAGCAGTTCTTC.